Detailed here is one T cell receptor (beta chain). Its antigen is as yet unknown. The PCR had 60 Vbeta and 13 Jbeta primers. Generated by immunoSEQ multiplex PCR, the TCRdb table keeps only in-frame clones and is missing some. Its table records around 53,000 clones. Germline trimming cut 5 bases from V and 5 bases from J; bases unmatched to any gene: 6. The CDR3 sequence is 14 residues long. CDR1 SGHTA and CDR2 FQGNSA come from the germline V gene. The data belong to a study of cytomegalovirus exposure and HLA in healthy donors. Regarding the study as a whole: Among the sequence variants, a highly shared cluster was likely an artifact of sequencing.

The sequencing input was PBMCs. The V gene is TRBV7-2, the J gene TRBJ2-1; 7 bases align to TRBD1. The source is a male donor in good health and CMV-seropositive. The CDR3 coding sequence is TGTGCCAGCAGCCCGACAGGGATCCACAATGAGCAGTTCTTC. Its translation: CASSPTGIHNEQFF.